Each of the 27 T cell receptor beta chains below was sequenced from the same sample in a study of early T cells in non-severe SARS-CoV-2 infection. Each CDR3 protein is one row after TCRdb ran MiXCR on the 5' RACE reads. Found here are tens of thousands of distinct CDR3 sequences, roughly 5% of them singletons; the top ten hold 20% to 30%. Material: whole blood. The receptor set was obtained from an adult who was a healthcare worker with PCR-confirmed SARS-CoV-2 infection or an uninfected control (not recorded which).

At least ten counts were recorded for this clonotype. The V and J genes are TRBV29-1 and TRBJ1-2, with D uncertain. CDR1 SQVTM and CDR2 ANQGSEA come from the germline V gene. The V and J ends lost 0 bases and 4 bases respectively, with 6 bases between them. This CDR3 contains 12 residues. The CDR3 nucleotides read TGCAGCGTTGAAGACAGGAGCTATGGCTACACCTTC. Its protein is CSVEDRSYGYTF.

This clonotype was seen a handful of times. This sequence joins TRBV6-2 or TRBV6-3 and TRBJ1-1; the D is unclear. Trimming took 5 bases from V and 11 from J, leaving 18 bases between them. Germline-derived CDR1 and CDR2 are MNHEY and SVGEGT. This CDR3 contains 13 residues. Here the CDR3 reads CASSTTTLREAFF. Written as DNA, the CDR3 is TGTGCCAGCAGTACAACGACGCTAAGGGAGGCTTTCTTT.

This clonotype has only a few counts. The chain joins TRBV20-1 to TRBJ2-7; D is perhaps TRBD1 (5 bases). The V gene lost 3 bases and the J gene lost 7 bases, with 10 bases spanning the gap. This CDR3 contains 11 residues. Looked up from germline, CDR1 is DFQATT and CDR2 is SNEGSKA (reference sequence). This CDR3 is CSASRGREQYF. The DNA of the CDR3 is TGCAGTGCTAGTAGGGGCCGGGAGCAGTACTTC.

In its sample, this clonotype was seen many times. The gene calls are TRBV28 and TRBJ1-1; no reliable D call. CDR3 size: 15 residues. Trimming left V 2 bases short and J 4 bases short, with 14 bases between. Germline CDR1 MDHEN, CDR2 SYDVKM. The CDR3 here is CASSLGGSVLTEAFF. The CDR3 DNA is TGTGCCAGCAGTTTAGGCGGGTCTGTGCTCACTGAAGCTTTCTTT.

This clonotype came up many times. CDR3 residues: CASSPDSSYEQYF. The CDR3 DNA follows: TGTGCCAGCAGCCCGGACAGCTCCTACGAGCAGTACTTC. This chain joins TRBV3-1 and TRBJ2-7, with a possible D match to TRBD1 (6 bases). The CDR3 runs to 13 residues. Between the trimmed V and J ends, which lost 4 bases and 0 bases, there was a span of 7 bases. Germline CDR1 and CDR2: LGHDT and YNNKEL (reference sequence).

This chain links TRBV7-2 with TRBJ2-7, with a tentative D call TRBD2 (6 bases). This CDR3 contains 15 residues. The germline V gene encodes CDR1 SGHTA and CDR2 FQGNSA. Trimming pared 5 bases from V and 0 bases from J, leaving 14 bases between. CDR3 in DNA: TGTGCCAGCAGCCGGCCGGGACTGAGCTCCTACGAGCAGTACTTC. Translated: CASSRPGLSSYEQYF.

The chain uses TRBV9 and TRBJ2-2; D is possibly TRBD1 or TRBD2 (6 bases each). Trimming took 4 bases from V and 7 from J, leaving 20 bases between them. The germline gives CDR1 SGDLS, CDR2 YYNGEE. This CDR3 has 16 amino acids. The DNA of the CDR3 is TGTGCCAGCAGCCCGCGGAGAGGGGGGAGTAGCGGGGAGCTGTTTTTT. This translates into CASSPRRGGSSGELFF.

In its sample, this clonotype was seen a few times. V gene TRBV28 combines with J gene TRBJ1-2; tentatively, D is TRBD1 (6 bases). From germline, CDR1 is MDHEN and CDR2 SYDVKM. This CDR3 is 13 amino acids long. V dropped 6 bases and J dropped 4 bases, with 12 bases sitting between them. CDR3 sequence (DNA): TGTGCCAGCAGCCGAACAGGGACCTATGGCTACACCTTC. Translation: CASSRTGTYGYTF.

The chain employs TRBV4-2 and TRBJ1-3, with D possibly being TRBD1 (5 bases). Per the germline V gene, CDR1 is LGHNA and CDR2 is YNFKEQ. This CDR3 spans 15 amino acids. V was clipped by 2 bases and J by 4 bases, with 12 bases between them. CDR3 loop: CASSQQGSWGNTIYF. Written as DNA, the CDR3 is TGTGCCAGCAGCCAACAGGGTTCGTGGGGAAACACCATATATTTT.

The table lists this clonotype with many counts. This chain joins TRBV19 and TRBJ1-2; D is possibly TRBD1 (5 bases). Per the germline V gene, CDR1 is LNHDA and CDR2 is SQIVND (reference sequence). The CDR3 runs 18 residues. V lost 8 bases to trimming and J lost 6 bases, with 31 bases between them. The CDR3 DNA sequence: TGTGCCAGTTCAAAGGCACAGGCTAGGCTTAGGTTTTCCGATGGCTACACCTTC. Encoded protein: CASSKAQARLRFSDGYTF.

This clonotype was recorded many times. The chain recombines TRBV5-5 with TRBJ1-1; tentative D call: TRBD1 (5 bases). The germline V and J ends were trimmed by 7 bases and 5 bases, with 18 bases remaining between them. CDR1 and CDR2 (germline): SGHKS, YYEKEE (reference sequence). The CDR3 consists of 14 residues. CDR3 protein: CASVQESTFTEAFF. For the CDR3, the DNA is TGTGCCAGCGTACAGGAGAGTACGTTTACTGAAGCTTTCTTT.

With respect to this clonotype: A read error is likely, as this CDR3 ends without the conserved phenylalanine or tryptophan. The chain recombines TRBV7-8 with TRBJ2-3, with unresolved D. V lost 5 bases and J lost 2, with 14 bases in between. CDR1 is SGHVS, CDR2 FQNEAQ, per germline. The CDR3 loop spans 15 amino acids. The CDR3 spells CASSLSAHSTDTQYL. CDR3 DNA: TGTGCCAGCAGCCTTAGTGCCCACTCCACAGATACGCAGTATCTT.

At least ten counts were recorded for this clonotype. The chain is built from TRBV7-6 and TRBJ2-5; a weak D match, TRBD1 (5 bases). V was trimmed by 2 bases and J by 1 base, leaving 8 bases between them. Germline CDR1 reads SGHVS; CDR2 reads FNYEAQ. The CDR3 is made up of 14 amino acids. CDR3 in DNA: TGTGCCAGCAGCTTAAACCAGGGCCAAGAGACCCAGTACTTC. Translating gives CASSLNQGQETQYF.

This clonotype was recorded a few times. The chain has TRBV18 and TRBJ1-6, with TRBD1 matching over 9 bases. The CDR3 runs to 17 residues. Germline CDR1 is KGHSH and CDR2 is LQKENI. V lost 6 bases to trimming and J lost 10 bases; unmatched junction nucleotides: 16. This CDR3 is CASSPTGGVGVESPLHF. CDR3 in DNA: TGTGCCAGCTCCCCCACAGGGGGCGTAGGAGTTGAATCACCCCTCCACTTT.

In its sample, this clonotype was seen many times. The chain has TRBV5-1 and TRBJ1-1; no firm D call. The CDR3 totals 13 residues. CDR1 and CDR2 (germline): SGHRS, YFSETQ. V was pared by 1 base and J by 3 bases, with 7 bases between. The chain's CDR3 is CASSLYSDTEAFF. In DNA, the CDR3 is TGCGCCAGCAGCTTGTATTCTGACACTGAAGCTTTCTTT.

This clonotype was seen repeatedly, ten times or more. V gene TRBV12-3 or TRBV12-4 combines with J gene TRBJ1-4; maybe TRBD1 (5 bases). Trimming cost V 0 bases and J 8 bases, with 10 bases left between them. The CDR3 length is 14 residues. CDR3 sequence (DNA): TGTGCCAGCAGTTTAGCCGGGGCGCGGGAAAAACTGTTTTTT. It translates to CASSLAGAREKLFF.

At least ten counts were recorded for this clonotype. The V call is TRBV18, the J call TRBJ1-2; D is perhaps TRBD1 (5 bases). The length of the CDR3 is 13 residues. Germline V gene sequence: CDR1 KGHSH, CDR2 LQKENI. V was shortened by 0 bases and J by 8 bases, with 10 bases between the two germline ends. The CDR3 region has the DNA TGTGCCAGCTCACCACCGGCGGGGGAAGGCTACACCTTC. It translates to CASSPPAGEGYTF.

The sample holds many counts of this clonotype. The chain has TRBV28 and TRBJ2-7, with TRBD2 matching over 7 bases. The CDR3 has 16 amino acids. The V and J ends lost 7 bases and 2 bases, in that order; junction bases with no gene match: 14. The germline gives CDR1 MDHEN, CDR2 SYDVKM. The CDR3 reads CASTSPRGRGTYEQYF. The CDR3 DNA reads TGTGCCAGCACATCCCCTCGGGGGAGGGGCACCTACGAGCAGTACTTC.

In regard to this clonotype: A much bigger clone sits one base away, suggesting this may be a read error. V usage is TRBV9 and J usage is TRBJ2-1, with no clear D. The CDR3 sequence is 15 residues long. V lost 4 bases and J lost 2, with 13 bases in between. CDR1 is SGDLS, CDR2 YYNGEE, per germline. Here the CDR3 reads CASSIGVGTYNEQFF. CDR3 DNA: TGTGCCAGCAGCATAGGAGTAGGGACCTACAATGAGCAGTTCTTC.

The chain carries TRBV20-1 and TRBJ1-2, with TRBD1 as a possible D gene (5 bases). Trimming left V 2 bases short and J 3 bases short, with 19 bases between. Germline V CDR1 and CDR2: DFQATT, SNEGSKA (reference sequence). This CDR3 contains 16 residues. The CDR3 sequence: CSARTNSPGTDYGYTF. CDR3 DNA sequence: TGCAGTGCTAGAACAAATTCCCCCGGGACGGACTATGGCTACACCTTC.

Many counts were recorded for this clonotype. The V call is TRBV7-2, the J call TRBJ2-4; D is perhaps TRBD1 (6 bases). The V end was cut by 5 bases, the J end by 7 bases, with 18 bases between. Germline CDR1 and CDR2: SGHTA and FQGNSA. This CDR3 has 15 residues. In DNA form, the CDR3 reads TGTGCCAGCAGCACGACATCTGCGCAGGGGAACATTCAGTACTTC. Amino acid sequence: CASSTTSAQGNIQYF.

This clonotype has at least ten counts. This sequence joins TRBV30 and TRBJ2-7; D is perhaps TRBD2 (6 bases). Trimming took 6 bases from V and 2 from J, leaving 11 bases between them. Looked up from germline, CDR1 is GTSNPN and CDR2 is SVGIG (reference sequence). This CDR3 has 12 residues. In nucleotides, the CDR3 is TGTGCCTGCCATGGCGGGACCTACGAGCAGTACTTC. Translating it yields CACHGGTYEQYF.

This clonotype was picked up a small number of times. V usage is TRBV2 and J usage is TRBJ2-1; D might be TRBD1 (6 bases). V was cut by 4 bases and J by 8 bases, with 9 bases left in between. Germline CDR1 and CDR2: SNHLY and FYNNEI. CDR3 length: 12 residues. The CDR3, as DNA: TGTGCCAGCAGTGCTGGGGGCCATGAGCAGTTCTTC. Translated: CASSAGGHEQFF. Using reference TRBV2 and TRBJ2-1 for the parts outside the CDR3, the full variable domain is EPEVTQTPSHQVTQMGQEVILRCVPISNHLYFYWYRQILGQKVEFLVSFYNNEISEKSEIFDDQFSVERPDGSNFTLKIRSTKLEDSAMYFCASSAGGHEQFFGPGTRLTVL.

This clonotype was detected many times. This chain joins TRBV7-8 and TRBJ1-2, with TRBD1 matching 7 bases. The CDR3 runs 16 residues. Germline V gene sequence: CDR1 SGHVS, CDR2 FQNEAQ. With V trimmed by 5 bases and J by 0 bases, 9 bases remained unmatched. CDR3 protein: CASSPEGQVTNYGYTF. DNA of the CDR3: TGTGCCAGCAGCCCGGAAGGACAGGTTACTAACTATGGCTACACCTTC. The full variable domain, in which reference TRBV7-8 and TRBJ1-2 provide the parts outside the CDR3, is GAGVSQSPRYKVAKRGQDVALRCDPISGHVSLFWYQQALGQGPEFLTYFQNEAQLDKSGLPSDRFFAERPEGSVSTLKIQRTQQEDSAVYLCASSPEGQVTNYGYTFGSGTRLTVV.

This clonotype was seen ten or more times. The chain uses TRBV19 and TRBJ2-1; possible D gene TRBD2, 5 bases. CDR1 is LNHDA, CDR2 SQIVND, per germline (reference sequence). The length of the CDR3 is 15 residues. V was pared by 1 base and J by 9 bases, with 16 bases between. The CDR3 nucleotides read TGTGCCAGTAGTATAGGGTCGCGGGCCCCCTCTGAGCAGTTCTTC. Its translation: CASSIGSRAPSEQFF. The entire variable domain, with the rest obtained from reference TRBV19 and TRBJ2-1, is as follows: DGGITQSPKYLFRKEGQNVTLSCEQNLNHDAMYWYRQDPGQGLRLIYYSQIVNDFQKGDIAEGYSVSREKKESFPLTVTSAQKNPTAFYLCASSIGSRAPSEQFFGPGTRLTVL.

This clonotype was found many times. The CDR3 loop is CASSVLAGGEQYF. DNA for the CDR3: TGTGCCAGCAGTGTTCTAGCGGGAGGCGAGCAGTACTTC. This chain uses TRBV6-1 with TRBJ2-7; 11 positions agree with TRBD2. The J segment lost 6 bases and the V segment lost 4 bases, leaving 2 bases of the junction unmatched. The CDR3 is 13 residues long. Germline lookup yields CDR1 MNHNS and CDR2 SASEGT.

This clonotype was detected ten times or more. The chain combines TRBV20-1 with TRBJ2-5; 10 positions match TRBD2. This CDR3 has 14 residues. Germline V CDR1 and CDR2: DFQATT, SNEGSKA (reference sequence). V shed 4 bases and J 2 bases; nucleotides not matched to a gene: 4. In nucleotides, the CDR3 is TGCAGTGCTACTAGCGGGAGCTATCAAGAGACCCAGTACTTC. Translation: CSATSGSYQETQYF.